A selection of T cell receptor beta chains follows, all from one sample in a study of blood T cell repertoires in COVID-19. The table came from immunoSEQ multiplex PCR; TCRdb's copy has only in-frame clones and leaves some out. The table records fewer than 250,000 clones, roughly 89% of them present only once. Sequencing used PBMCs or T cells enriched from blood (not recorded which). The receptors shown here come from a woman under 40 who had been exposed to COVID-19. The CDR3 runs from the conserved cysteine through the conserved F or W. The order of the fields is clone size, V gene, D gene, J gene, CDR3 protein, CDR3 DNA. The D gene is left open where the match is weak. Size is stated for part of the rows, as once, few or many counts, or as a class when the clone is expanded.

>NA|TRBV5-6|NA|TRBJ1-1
CASSLLRIPNTEAFF
TGTGCCAGCAGCTTGTTGAGAATACCGAACACTGAAGCTTTCTTT
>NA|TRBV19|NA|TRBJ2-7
CASSIFSGGRNHYEQYF
TGTGCCAGTAGTATTTTTTCGGGGGGCCGAAACCACTACGAGCAGTACTTC
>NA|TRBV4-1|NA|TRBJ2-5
CASSQRNGLETQYF
TGCGCCAGCAGCCAACGTAACGGGTTGGAGACCCAGTACTTC
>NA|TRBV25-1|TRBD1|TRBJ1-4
CASSDRRRGLTNEKLFF
TGTGCCAGCAGTGACCGCCGAAGGGGGCTGACTAATGAAAAACTGTTTTTT
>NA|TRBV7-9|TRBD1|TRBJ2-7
CASSPGQGLGEQYF
TGTGCCAGCAGCCCGGGACAGGGTCTGGGTGAGCAGTACTTC
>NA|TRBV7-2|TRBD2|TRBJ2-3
CASSLPPGLAGPDTQYF
TGTGCCAGCAGCCTTCCCCCCGGACTAGCGGGGCCAGATACGCAGTATTTT
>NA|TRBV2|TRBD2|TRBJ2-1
CASSDARGTFNEQFF
TGTGCCAGCAGTGATGCGCGGGGGACCTTCAATGAGCAGTTCTTC
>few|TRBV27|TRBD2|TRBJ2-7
CASSPGGDSGEQYF
TGTGCCAGCAGCCCCGGGGGGGACTCAGGGGAGCAGTACTTC
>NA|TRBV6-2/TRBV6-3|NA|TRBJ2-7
CASSLQGPYEQYF
TGTGCCAGCAGTCTACAGGGACCCTACGAGCAGTACTTC
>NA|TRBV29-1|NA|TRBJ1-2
CSVEDPRGYGYTF
TGCAGCGTTGAAGACCCCAGGGGCTATGGCTACACCTTC